Detailed here is one T cell receptor beta chain. The source of the sample is a study of beta chain features in type 1 diabetes. Germline CDR1 reads KGHSH; CDR2 reads LQKENI. V lost 3 bases, J lost 0 bases, and 10 bases lay in between. The CDR3 loop spans 15 amino acids. The authors reverse transcribed all of the isolated RNA, so sequencing captured expressed TCRB transcripts. The protocol was immunoSEQ multiplex PCR, while the TCRdb copy is restricted to in-frame clones and leaves out a portion. Of some 400,000 clones in the sample, more than 13% were seen once. Sample: naive CD4+ T cells from blood. This TCR was recovered from a young woman in good health. V usage is TRBV18 and J usage is TRBJ2-3; perhaps TRBD1 as D (5 bases). CDR3 loop: CASSPLRASTDTQYF. CDR3 nucleotide sequence: TGTGCCAGCTCACCGCTCAGGGCAAGCACAGATACGCAGTATTTT.